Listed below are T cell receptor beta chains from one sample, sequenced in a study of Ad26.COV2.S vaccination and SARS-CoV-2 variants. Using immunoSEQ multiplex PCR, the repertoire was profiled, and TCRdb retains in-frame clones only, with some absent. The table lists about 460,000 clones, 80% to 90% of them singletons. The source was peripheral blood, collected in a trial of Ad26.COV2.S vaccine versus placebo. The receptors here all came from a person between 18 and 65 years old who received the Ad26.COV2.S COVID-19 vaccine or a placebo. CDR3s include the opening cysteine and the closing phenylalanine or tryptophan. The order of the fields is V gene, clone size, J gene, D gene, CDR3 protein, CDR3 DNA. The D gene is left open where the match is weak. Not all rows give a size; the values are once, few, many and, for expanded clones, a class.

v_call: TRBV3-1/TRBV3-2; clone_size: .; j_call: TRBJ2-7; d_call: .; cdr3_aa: CASSRASGSEQYF; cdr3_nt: TGTGCCAGCAGCCGGGCCTCAGGGAGCGAGCAGTACTTC
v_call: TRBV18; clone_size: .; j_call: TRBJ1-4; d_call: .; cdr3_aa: CASSPAAGDEKLFF; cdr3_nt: TGTGCCAGCTCGCCGGCGGCAGGGGATGAAAAACTGTTTTTT
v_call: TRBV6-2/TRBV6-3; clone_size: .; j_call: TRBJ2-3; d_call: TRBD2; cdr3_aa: CASSPQTSLHTDTQYF; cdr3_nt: TGTGCCAGCAGCCCTCAGACTAGCCTTCACACAGATACGCAGTATTTT
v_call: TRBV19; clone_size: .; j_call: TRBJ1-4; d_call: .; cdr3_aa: CASRSGPGRTNEKLFF; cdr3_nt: TGTGCCAGTAGGTCAGGACCAGGACGGACTAATGAAAAACTGTTTTTT
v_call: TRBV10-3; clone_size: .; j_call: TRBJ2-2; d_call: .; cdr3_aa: CAISEVLGELFF; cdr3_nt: TGTGCCATCAGTGAAGTTCTCGGGGAGCTGTTTTTT
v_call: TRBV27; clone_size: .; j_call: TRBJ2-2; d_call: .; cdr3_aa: CASSIYGELFF; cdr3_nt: TGTGCCAGCAGTATATACGGGGAGCTGTTTTTT
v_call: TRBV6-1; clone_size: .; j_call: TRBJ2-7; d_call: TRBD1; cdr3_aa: CASSRPGQGAYEQYF; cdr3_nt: TGTGCCAGCAGCAGACCGGGACAGGGGGCCTACGAGCAGTACTTC
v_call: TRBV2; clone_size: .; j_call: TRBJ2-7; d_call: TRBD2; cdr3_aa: CASRRREVSGYEQYF; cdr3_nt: TGTGCCAGCAGACGGCGGGAGGTCTCTGGCTACGAGCAGTACTTC
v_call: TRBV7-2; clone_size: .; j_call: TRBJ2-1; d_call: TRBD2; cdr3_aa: CASSLFLAGGSYNEQFF; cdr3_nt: TGTGCCAGCAGCTTATTCTTAGCGGGAGGCTCCTACAATGAGCAGTTCTTC
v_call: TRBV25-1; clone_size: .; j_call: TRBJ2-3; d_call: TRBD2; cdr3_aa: CASSVAPGGLTDTQYF; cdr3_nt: TGTGCCAGCAGTGTTGCCCCGGGAGGACTAACAGATACGCAGTATTTT
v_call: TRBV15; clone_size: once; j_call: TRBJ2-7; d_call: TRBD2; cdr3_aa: CATSRGLAGARDEQYF; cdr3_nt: TGTGCCACCAGCAGAGGGCTAGCGGGAGCCCGAGACGAGCAGTACTTC
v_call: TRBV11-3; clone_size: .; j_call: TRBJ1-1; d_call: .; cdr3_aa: CASSFGPGREAFF; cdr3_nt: .
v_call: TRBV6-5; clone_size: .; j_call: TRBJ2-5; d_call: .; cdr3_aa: CASSYSGGKETQYF; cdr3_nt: TGTGCCAGCAGTTACTCGGGAGGAAAAGAGACCCAGTACTTC
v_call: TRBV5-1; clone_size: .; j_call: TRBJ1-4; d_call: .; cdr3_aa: CASSLVGQLDEKLFF; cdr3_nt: TGCGCCAGCAGCTTGGTAGGGCAGCTCGATGAAAAACTGTTTTTT
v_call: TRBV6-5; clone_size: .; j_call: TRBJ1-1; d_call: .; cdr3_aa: CASSYGLGNTEAFF; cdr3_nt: TGTGCCAGCAGTTACGGCCTAGGGAACACTGAAGCTTTCTTT
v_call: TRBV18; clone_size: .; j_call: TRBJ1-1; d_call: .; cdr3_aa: CASSRQGNTEAFF; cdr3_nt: TGTGCCAGCTCACGGCAAGGGAACACTGAAGCTTTCTTT
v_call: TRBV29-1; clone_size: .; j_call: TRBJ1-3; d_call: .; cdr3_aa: CSVGSGNTIYF; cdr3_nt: TGCAGCGTTGGATCCGGAAACACCATATATTTT
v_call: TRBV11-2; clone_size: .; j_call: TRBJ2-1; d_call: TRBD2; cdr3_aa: CASSLVGGIKYREQFF; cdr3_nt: TGTGCCAGCAGCTTAGTCGGGGGGATCAAGTATCGTGAGCAGTTCTTC
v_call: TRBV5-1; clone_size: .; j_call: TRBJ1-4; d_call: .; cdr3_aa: CASSYEQDEKLFF; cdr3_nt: TGCGCCAGCAGCTATGAACAGGATGAAAAACTGTTTTTT
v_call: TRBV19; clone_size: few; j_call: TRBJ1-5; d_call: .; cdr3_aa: CASRRWDSNQPQHF; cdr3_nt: TGTGCCAGTAGACGGTGGGATAGCAATCAGCCCCAGCATTTT
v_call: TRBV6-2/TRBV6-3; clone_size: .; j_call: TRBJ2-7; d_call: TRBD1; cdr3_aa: CASSPPSGQGFSYEQYF; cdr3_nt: TGTGCCAGCAGCCCTCCTTCAGGACAGGGCTTCTCCTACGAGCAGTACTTC
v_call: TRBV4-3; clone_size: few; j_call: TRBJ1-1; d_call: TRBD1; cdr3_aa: CASSHPDREDTEAFF; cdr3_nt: TGCGCCAGCAGCCATCCCGACAGGGAGGACACTGAAGCTTTCTTT
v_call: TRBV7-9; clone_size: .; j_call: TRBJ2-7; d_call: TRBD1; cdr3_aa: CASSSGTGIYEQYF; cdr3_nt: TGTGCCAGCAGCTCCGGGACAGGTATCTACGAGCAGTACTTC
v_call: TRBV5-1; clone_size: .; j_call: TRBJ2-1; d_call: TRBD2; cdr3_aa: CASRLPGLATNNEQFF; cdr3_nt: TGCGCCAGCAGGTTGCCGGGACTAGCGACTAACAATGAGCAGTTCTTC
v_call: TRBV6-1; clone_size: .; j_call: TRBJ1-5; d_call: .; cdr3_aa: CASSEPSGNQPQHF; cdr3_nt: TGTGCCAGCAGTGAACCTTCGGGGAATCAGCCCCAGCATTTT
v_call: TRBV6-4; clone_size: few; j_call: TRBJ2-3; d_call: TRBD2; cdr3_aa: CASSPATSGMVDTQYF; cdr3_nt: TGTGCCAGCAGTCCAGCGACTAGCGGGATGGTAGATACGCAGTATTTT
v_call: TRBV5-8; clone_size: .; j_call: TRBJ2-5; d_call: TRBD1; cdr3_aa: CASRLGTGTSQETQYF; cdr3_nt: TGTGCCAGCAGATTGGGGACAGGGACCTCTCAAGAGACCCAGTACTTC
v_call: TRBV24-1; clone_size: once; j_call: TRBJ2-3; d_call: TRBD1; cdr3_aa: CATSDSTGGGGTQYF; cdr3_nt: TGTGCCACCAGTGATTCCACAGGGGGCGGGGGTACGCAGTATTTT
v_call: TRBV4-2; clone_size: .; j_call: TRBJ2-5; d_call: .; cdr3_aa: CASSQDRGKGQETQYF; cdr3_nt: TGTGCCAGCAGCCAAGATAGGGGAAAGGGCCAAGAGACCCAGTACTTC
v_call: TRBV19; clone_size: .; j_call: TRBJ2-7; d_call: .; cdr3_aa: CASSPIGQTSSYEQYF; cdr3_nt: TGTGCCAGTAGTCCAATTGGACAGACGAGCTCCTACGAGCAGTACTTC
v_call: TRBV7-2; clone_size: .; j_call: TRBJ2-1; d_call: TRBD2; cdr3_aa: CASSLSGLAGGNEQFF; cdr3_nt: TGTGCCAGCAGCTTATCCGGACTAGCGGGGGGCAATGAGCAGTTCTTC